This TCR beta chain appears in the sequencing data of a study of shared T cell receptors in the human thymus. Germline V gene lookup returns CDR1 MDHEN and CDR2 SYDVKM. V lost 1 base, J lost 3 bases, and 18 bases lay in between. This CDR3 is 17 amino acids long. Using immunoSEQ multiplex PCR, the repertoire was profiled, and TCRdb retains in-frame clones only, with some absent. The sample shows roughly 710,000 clones, 80% to 90% of them seen only once. A further study also used this sample, focusing on human thymus T cells. That paper notes: Serving as donors were healthy Finnish infants, each of whom was having open corrective surgery for congenital heart defects. Resected material from corrective heart surgery provided the thymus tissue analysed. Thymic repertoires overlap heavily among unrelated individuals, related research has reported.

Sequencing used thymocytes. The V gene is TRBV28, the J gene TRBJ1-2; D perhaps matches TRBD1 (5 bases). The origin of this receptor is a girl under three years old with a congenital heart defect. The CDR3 coding sequence is TGTGCCAGCAGTTTATTTTCCCATTTGGACAAGCACTATGGCTACACCTTC. This encodes CASSLFSHLDKHYGYTF.